This entry describes one T cell receptor beta chain. Its antigen remains unidentified. The sample originates from a study of cytomegalovirus exposure and HLA in healthy donors. The PCR employed 60 Vbeta primers together with 13 Jbeta primers. The table came from immunoSEQ multiplex PCR; TCRdb's copy has only in-frame clones and leaves some out. The sample carries 150,000 to 200,000 clones, roughly 80% recorded once. The study's findings and limits: Researchers reported in a later analysis that a missense DCLRE1C variant was tied to TCR beta V- and J-gene trimming. According to reports, the classifier identified cytomegalovirus status with high specificity and sensitivity.

Germline-derived CDR1 and CDR2 are WNHNN and SYGVQD (reference sequence). The CDR3 is 13 amino acids. Trimming pared 2 bases from V and 8 bases from J, leaving 12 bases between. The sequence was obtained from a woman under 40 in good health and CMV-seropositive. The V call is TRBV10-1, the J call TRBJ1-2; D gene unclear. Input material: PBMCs. CDR3 residues: CASSETTFGGYTF. For the CDR3, the DNA is TGCGCCAGCAGTGAGACCACTTTCGGGGGCTACACCTTC.